Listed below are T cell receptor beta chains from one sample, sequenced in a study of blood T cell repertoires in COVID-19. Profiling relied on immunoSEQ multiplex PCR, and the TCRdb table lists in-frame clones only, not all of them. This table holds approximately 210,000 clones, about 84% found once. The sequenced material came from peripheral blood. The receptors originated from a woman older than 75 with COVID-19, enrolled during active disease. Both conserved end residues are part of each CDR3. Fields, in order: V gene, clone size, D gene, J gene, CDR3 protein, CDR3 DNA. A D gene is named only where the DNA matches it firmly. Some rows have no size entry. The others give once, few or many, or a class for an expanded clone.

v_gene: TRBV7-2
abundance: -
d_gene: -
j_gene: TRBJ2-3
CDR3aa: CASSLSGGRTDTQYF
CDR3nt: TGTGCCAGCAGCTTATCCGGGGGACGCACAGATACGCAGTATTTT

v_gene: TRBV4-1
abundance: -
d_gene: -
j_gene: TRBJ1-6
CDR3aa: CASSQEGSGPLHF
CDR3nt: TGCGCCAGCAGCCAAGAGGGGAGTGGGCCCCTCCACTTT

v_gene: TRBV18
abundance: -
d_gene: -
j_gene: TRBJ2-5
CDR3aa: CASSLLRAQETQYF
CDR3nt: TGTGCCAGCTCACTACTGAGGGCCCAAGAGACCCAGTACTTC

v_gene: TRBV19
abundance: -
d_gene: -
j_gene: TRBJ1-2
CDR3aa: CASSMPLGVLNYGYTF
CDR3nt: TGTGCCAGTAGCATGCCCCTCGGGGTGCTTAACTATGGCTACACCTTC

v_gene: TRBV20-1
abundance: -
d_gene: -
j_gene: TRBJ2-3
CDR3aa: CSAHTDTQYF
CDR3nt: TGCAGTGCCCACACAGATACGCAGTATTTT

v_gene: TRBV6-5
abundance: -
d_gene: -
j_gene: TRBJ1-3
CDR3aa: CASTPGGSSGNTIYF
CDR3nt: TGTGCCAGCACCCCGGGGGGGAGCTCTGGAAACACCATATATTTT

v_gene: TRBV6-5
abundance: -
d_gene: TRBD2
j_gene: TRBJ2-5
CDR3aa: CASRIGLAQETQYF
CDR3nt: TGTGCCAGCAGGATAGGACTAGCCCAAGAGACCCAGTACTTC

v_gene: TRBV6-6
abundance: -
d_gene: -
j_gene: TRBJ1-1
CDR3aa: CASSPSGPGAEAFF
CDR3nt: TGTGCCAGCAGTCCCTCAGGTCCGGGGGCTGAAGCTTTCTTT

v_gene: TRBV5-4
abundance: -
d_gene: TRBD1
j_gene: TRBJ2-4
CDR3aa: CASSLVGQGMLAKNIQYF
CDR3nt: TGTGCCAGCAGCTTGGTAGGACAGGGTATGCTAGCCAAAAACATTCAGTACTTC

v_gene: TRBV5-4
abundance: -
d_gene: -
j_gene: TRBJ1-1
CDR3aa: CASIPRPDSNTEAFF
CDR3nt: TGTGCCAGCATCCCCCGTCCAGACAGTAACACTGAAGCTTTCTTT

v_gene: TRBV25-1
abundance: -
d_gene: -
j_gene: TRBJ1-5
CDR3aa: CASSESGVLNQPQHF
CDR3nt: TGTGCCAGCAGTGAATCAGGGGTGCTCAATCAGCCCCAGCATTTT

v_gene: TRBV11-2
abundance: -
d_gene: -
j_gene: TRBJ1-1
CDR3aa: CASSLGQGTEAFF
CDR3nt: TGTGCCAGCAGCTTGGGTCAGGGGACTGAAGCTTTCTTT

v_gene: TRBV10-3
abundance: -
d_gene: TRBD1
j_gene: TRBJ2-4
CDR3aa: CAISGTASAKNIQYF
CDR3nt: TGTGCCATCAGCGGGACAGCCTCAGCCAAAAACATTCAGTACTTC

v_gene: TRBV29-1
abundance: -
d_gene: TRBD1
j_gene: TRBJ1-2
CDR3aa: CSAGGLANYGYTF
CDR3nt: TGCAGCGCAGGGGGCCTCGCTAACTATGGCTACACCTTC

v_gene: TRBV18
abundance: -
d_gene: TRBD1
j_gene: TRBJ2-1
CDR3aa: CASSPNRGNEQFF
CDR3nt: TGTGCCAGCTCACCAAACAGGGGGAATGAGCAGTTCTTC

v_gene: TRBV9
abundance: -
d_gene: TRBD2
j_gene: TRBJ2-2
CDR3aa: CASSFSGWDGELFF
CDR3nt: TGTGCCAGCAGCTTTAGCGGGTGGGACGGGGAGCTGTTTTTT

v_gene: TRBV7-3
abundance: -
d_gene: -
j_gene: TRBJ2-5
CDR3aa: CASSPVSTGEETQYF
CDR3nt: TGTGCCAGCAGCCCAGTCTCTACGGGGGAAGAGACCCAGTACTTC

v_gene: TRBV19
abundance: -
d_gene: TRBD2
j_gene: TRBJ2-1
CDR3aa: CASRMTWTSGGYNEQFF
CDR3nt: TGTGCCAGTAGGATGACTTGGACTAGCGGAGGCTACAATGAGCAGTTCTTC

v_gene: TRBV5-1
abundance: -
d_gene: TRBD1
j_gene: TRBJ1-1
CDR3aa: CASSQGDTEAFF
CDR3nt: TGCGCCAGCAGTCAGGGGGACACTGAAGCTTTCTTT

v_gene: TRBV19
abundance: -
d_gene: TRBD1
j_gene: TRBJ1-1
CDR3aa: CASSIGRVGQGSAFF
CDR3nt: TGTGCCAGTAGTATAGGCCGTGTGGGACAGGGGTCAGCTTTCTTT

v_gene: TRBV14
abundance: -
d_gene: -
j_gene: TRBJ2-7
CDR3aa: CASSRMVAAIPYEQYF
CDR3nt: TGTGCCAGCAGCCGAATGGTGGCTGCCATCCCCTACGAGCAGTACTTC

v_gene: TRBV6-5
abundance: -
d_gene: TRBD2
j_gene: TRBJ2-7
CDR3aa: CASRTGLAAYEQYF
CDR3nt: TGTGCCAGCAGGACGGGACTAGCGGCCTACGAGCAGTACTTC

v_gene: TRBV19
abundance: -
d_gene: -
j_gene: TRBJ2-3
CDR3aa: CASSLSTDTDTQYF
CDR3nt: TGTGCCAGTAGTCTTTCGACAGACACAGATACGCAGTATTTT

v_gene: TRBV19
abundance: once
d_gene: -
j_gene: TRBJ1-2
CDR3aa: CASSGLGGAGGYTF
CDR3nt: TGTGCCAGTAGTGGGTTGGGGGGAGCCGGCGGCTACACCTTC

v_gene: TRBV2
abundance: -
d_gene: -
j_gene: TRBJ2-5
CDR3aa: CASRRDQETQYF
CDR3nt: TGTGCCAGCCGACGGGACCAAGAGACCCAGTACTTC

v_gene: TRBV27
abundance: -
d_gene: TRBD2
j_gene: TRBJ2-1
CDR3aa: CASLAGIEQFF
CDR3nt: TGTGCCAGCCTAGCGGGAATAGAGCAGTTCTTC

v_gene: TRBV18
abundance: -
d_gene: -
j_gene: TRBJ2-5
CDR3aa: CASSPQMRTVQETQYF
CDR3nt: TGTGCCAGCTCACCGCAAATGCGGACAGTACAAGAGACCCAGTACTTC

v_gene: TRBV20-1
abundance: -
d_gene: -
j_gene: TRBJ1-2
CDR3aa: CSASPTRDYGYTF
CDR3nt: TGCAGTGCTAGTCCGACGAGGGACTATGGCTACACCTTC

v_gene: TRBV4-1
abundance: -
d_gene: -
j_gene: TRBJ1-2
CDR3aa: CASSQETGLAYNYGYTF
CDR3nt: TGCGCCAGCAGCCAAGAGACGGGGTTAGCGTATAACTATGGCTACACCTTC

v_gene: TRBV5-1
abundance: once
d_gene: -
j_gene: TRBJ2-3
CDR3aa: CASSLTDPSTDTQYF
CDR3nt: TGCGCCAGCAGCTTAACAGATCCTAGCACAGATACGCAGTATTTT

v_gene: TRBV9
abundance: -
d_gene: -
j_gene: TRBJ2-2
CDR3aa: CASSVQGMVGELFF
CDR3nt: TGTGCCAGCAGCGTACAGGGTATGGTTGGGGAGCTGTTTTTT

v_gene: TRBV7-8
abundance: -
d_gene: -
j_gene: TRBJ2-5
CDR3aa: CASSERGGSETQYF
CDR3nt: TGTGCCAGCAGCGAAAGAGGGGGTTCGGAGACCCAGTACTTC

v_gene: TRBV4-1
abundance: -
d_gene: -
j_gene: TRBJ2-2
CDR3aa: CASSRPGGTNTGELFF
CDR3nt: TGCGCCAGCAGCCGGCCTGGGGGGACGAACACCGGGGAGCTGTTTTTT

v_gene: TRBV15
abundance: -
d_gene: TRBD2
j_gene: TRBJ2-7
CDR3aa: CATSVLAGAYEQYF
CDR3nt: TGTGCCACCAGCGTACTAGCGGGAGCCTACGAGCAGTACTTC

v_gene: TRBV3-1/TRBV3-2
abundance: few
d_gene: TRBD1
j_gene: TRBJ1-2
CDR3aa: CASSQTDREPYGYTF
CDR3nt: TGTGCCAGCAGCCAAACCGACAGGGAACCCTATGGCTACACCTTC

v_gene: TRBV9
abundance: -
d_gene: -
j_gene: TRBJ1-1
CDR3aa: CASSRRVGGDAANTEAFF
CDR3nt: TGTGCCAGCAGCCGTAGGGTCGGAGGAGATGCAGCGAACACTGAAGCTTTCTTT

v_gene: TRBV4-1
abundance: many
d_gene: -
j_gene: TRBJ1-6
CDR3aa: CASSQDFEAPLHF
CDR3nt: TGCGCCAGCAGCCAAGATTTCGAGGCACCCCTCCACTTT

v_gene: TRBV5-1
abundance: -
d_gene: TRBD1
j_gene: TRBJ1-1
CDR3aa: CASSSGGMNTEAFF
CDR3nt: TGCGCCAGCAGCTCAGGGGGTATGAACACTGAAGCTTTCTTT

v_gene: TRBV5-6
abundance: -
d_gene: TRBD2
j_gene: TRBJ2-3
CDR3aa: CASSLTYGLAADTQYF
CDR3nt: TGTGCCAGCAGCCTAACCTACGGACTAGCCGCAGATACGCAGTATTTT

v_gene: TRBV18
abundance: once
d_gene: -
j_gene: TRBJ2-5
CDR3aa: CASSPPSERRETQYF
CDR3nt: TGTGCCAGCTCACCACCGTCGGAGCGTCGGGAGACCCAGTACTTC

v_gene: TRBV15
abundance: -
d_gene: TRBD1
j_gene: TRBJ2-5
CDR3aa: CATSRGQGETQYF
CDR3nt: TGTGCCACCAGCAGAGGACAGGGAGAGACCCAGTACTTC

v_gene: TRBV19
abundance: -
d_gene: -
j_gene: TRBJ2-1
CDR3aa: CASSIVLGPNEQFF
CDR3nt: TGTGCCAGTAGTATAGTTCTGGGGCCCAATGAGCAGTTCTTC

v_gene: TRBV27
abundance: -
d_gene: TRBD1
j_gene: TRBJ2-7
CDR3aa: CASRTGTGTYEQYF
CDR3nt: TGTGCCAGCAGAACGGGGACAGGGACCTACGAGCAGTACTTC

v_gene: TRBV29-1
abundance: -
d_gene: -
j_gene: TRBJ2-5
CDR3aa: CSVEAGGAGGTQYF
CDR3nt: TGCAGCGTCGAAGCTGGGGGGGCCGGTGGGACCCAGTACTTC

v_gene: TRBV10-3
abundance: once
d_gene: TRBD1
j_gene: TRBJ2-1
CDR3aa: CAFSGDSYNEQFF
CDR3nt: TGTGCCTTCTCTGGGGACAGTTACAATGAGCAGTTCTTC

v_gene: TRBV7-2
abundance: -
d_gene: TRBD2
j_gene: TRBJ2-7
CDR3aa: CASAGLAGAYEQYF
CDR3nt: TGTGCCAGCGCAGGACTAGCGGGCGCCTACGAGCAGTACTTC

v_gene: TRBV6-5
abundance: -
d_gene: -
j_gene: TRBJ1-6
CDR3aa: CASSDRSFDNSPLHF
CDR3nt: TGTGCCAGCAGCGACAGATCCTTCGATAATTCACCCCTCCACTTT

v_gene: TRBV2
abundance: -
d_gene: -
j_gene: TRBJ1-2
CDR3aa: CASRVGRGLTFNYGYTF
CDR3nt: TGTGCCAGCAGGGTCGGCAGGGGCCTTACCTTTAACTATGGCTACACCTTC

v_gene: TRBV2
abundance: -
d_gene: -
j_gene: TRBJ1-5
CDR3aa: CASEREGSGQPQHF
CDR3nt: TGTGCCAGCGAAAGGGAGGGGTCGGGGCAGCCCCAGCATTTT

v_gene: TRBV9
abundance: -
d_gene: TRBD2
j_gene: TRBJ2-5
CDR3aa: CASSASGSRVETQYF
CDR3nt: TGTGCCAGCAGCGCCAGCGGGAGTAGGGTAGAGACCCAGTACTTC

v_gene: TRBV5-6
abundance: -
d_gene: -
j_gene: TRBJ1-3
CDR3aa: CASSPRQGLKSGNTIYF
CDR3nt: TGTGCCAGCAGCCCGCGGCAGGGTTTGAAGTCTGGAAACACCATATATTTT

v_gene: TRBV9
abundance: -
d_gene: -
j_gene: TRBJ1-1
CDR3aa: CASNLGPMNTEAFF
CDR3nt: TGTGCCAGCAACCTGGGGCCCATGAACACTGAAGCTTTCTTT

v_gene: TRBV5-1
abundance: -
d_gene: TRBD1
j_gene: TRBJ1-6
CDR3aa: CASSAGTGNSPLHF
CDR3nt: TGCGCCAGCAGTGCGGGGACAGGGAATTCACCCCTCCACTTT

v_gene: TRBV5-1
abundance: -
d_gene: TRBD1
j_gene: TRBJ1-1
CDR3aa: CASSLQGANTEAFF
CDR3nt: TGCGCCAGCAGCTTGCAGGGGGCAAACACTGAAGCTTTCTTT

v_gene: TRBV20-1
abundance: -
d_gene: -
j_gene: TRBJ2-1
CDR3aa: CSARGGTPQFF
CDR3nt: TGCAGTGCTAGAGGCGGTACCCCACAGTTCTTC